The present entry profiles one TCR beta chain with its context. These data are taken from a study of blood T cell repertoires in COVID-19. Background on the study: Samples of COVID-19 (acute and convalescent) were obtained from the United States, Italy and Spain. PBMCs, B-cell-depleted T cells, or T cells were the source of the cDNA or gDNA that made up the material.

V trimming: 0 bases; J trimming: 6 bases; junction bases outside the gene matches: 6. The CDR3 totals 15 residues. CDR1 and CDR2 (germline): SGHNT, YYREEE (reference sequence). As handled by the study authors: Amplification of reference gene primers was used by the study to estimate nucleated cell counts. This table comes from immunoSEQ multiplex PCR, and its TCRdb copy is limited to in-frame clones, with some not included. V, J and clone size were drawn from that table, and D and trimming were deduced from the DNA. The table shows under 200,000 clones, with roughly 93% occurring only once. The sample taken for sequencing was peripheral blood. The V and J genes are TRBV5-4 and TRBJ2-7, with 10 positions matching TRBD2. This sequence was found in a man aged 18 to 29 with acute or convalescent COVID-19. Here the CDR3 reads CASSLALAGAREQYF. In DNA, the CDR3 is TGTGCCAGCAGCTTGGCCCTAGCGGGAGCACGCGAGCAGTACTTC.